This T cell receptor (beta chain) was documented in a study of CD8+CD57+ T cells in acquired aplastic anemia. Genomic DNA served as template for TCR beta VDJ and CDR3 profiling. TCRdb fed the reads into MiXCR, producing one record per CDR3 protein. The profile shows about 120,000 distinct CDR3 sequences, approximately 50% of them singletons. The CDR3 spans 14 residues. The junction had 8 bases not matched to a gene; V was cut back by 7 bases and J by 7 bases. Per germline, CDR1 MNHNS and CDR2 SASEGT. The authors sequenced patients whose flow cytometry had shown CD8+CD57+ cell expansion. Overall study findings and caveats: Patients and controls turned out to have 25 to 30 CD8+ CDR3 sequences in common.

On this clonotype: Its specificity is not known.

The receptor was derived from a human donor with aplastic anemia. The chain links TRBV6-1 to TRBJ2-1; TRBD2 matches 9 bases. Sequenced: sorted CD4+, CD8+, or CD8+CD57+ T cells (not recorded which) from PBMCs. This CDR3 is CASNVAGVANEQFF. The DNA for the CDR3 is TGTGCCAGCAACGTAGCGGGAGTAGCTAATGAGCAGTTCTTC.